The 18 T cell receptor beta chains below were found in one sample sequenced in a study of OX40 agonist ivuxolimab in advanced cancers. Produced via immunoSEQ multiplex PCR; TCRdb's table is partial and in-frame only. The repertoire has about 79,000 clones, about nine tenths of them found once; the top ten carry 0.53%. Sample: CD4+ or CD8+ T cells sorted from blood, taken in a trial of the OX40 agonist ivuxolimab. These receptors were obtained from an adult with an advanced solid tumor such as melanoma, head and neck, liver or kidney cancer.

V and J are TRBV19 and TRBJ2-3; 10 positions match TRBD1. CDR1 and CDR2 from the germline V gene are LNHDA and SQIVND (reference sequence). Trimming removed 6 bases from V and 6 bases from J; junction bases left unmatched: 6. The length of the CDR3 is 14 residues. CDR3 DNA sequence: TGTGCCAGTAGAGACAGGGGGCGCGAGGATACGCAGTATTTT. Translating it yields CASRDRGREDTQYF.

The V gene is TRBV29-1, the J gene TRBJ2-5; D possibly corresponds to TRBD1 (5 bases). The CDR3 contains 13 residues. Germline loops: CDR1 SQVTM, CDR2 ANQGSEA. V gave up 0 bases and J gave up 7 bases, with 12 bases separating them. The CDR3 coding sequence is TGCAGCGTTGAAGACAGGGCACCGGGGACCCAGTACTTC. It translates to CSVEDRAPGTQYF.

The chain joins TRBV19 to TRBJ2-7; TRBD1 matches 7 bases. From germline, CDR1 is LNHDA and CDR2 SQIVND (reference sequence). This CDR3 is 17 amino acids long. V dropped 3 bases and J dropped 2; count of bases not matched to a gene: 13. The CDR3 DNA reads as TGTGCCAGTAGTATTTTTTGGGAACAGGGGAGCGCCTACGAGCAGTACTTC. This codes for CASSIFWEQGSAYEQYF.

This clone showed up just once. The J gene is TRBJ1-2, the V gene TRBV7-9; 9 bases align to TRBD1. This CDR3 has 16 residues. V gave up 0 bases and J gave up 4 bases; unmatched junction bases: 6. Germline lookup yields CDR1 SEHNR and CDR2 FQNEAQ (reference sequence). Written as DNA, the CDR3 is TGTGCCAGCAGCTTAGCACGGGGGACAGGGCCCTATGGCTACACCTTC. Translation gives CASSLARGTGPYGYTF. Together with reference TRBV7-9 and TRBJ1-2, the CDR3 gives the full variable domain: DTGVSQNPRHKITKRGQNVTFRCDPISEHNRLYWYRQTLGQGPEFLTYFQNEAQLEKSRLLSDRFSAERPKGSFSTLEIQRTEQGDSAMYLCASSLARGTGPYGYTFGSGTRLTVV.

This sequence joins TRBV15 and TRBJ2-3; TRBD2 matches at 8 bases. Trimming removed 0 bases from V and 6 bases from J; junction bases left unmatched: 8. CDR3 length: 16 amino acids. Germline V lookup: CDR1 LNHNV, CDR2 YYDKDF (reference sequence). The CDR3 DNA follows: TGTGCCACCAGCAGAGACCTAGCGGGCGCCCAGGATACGCAGTATTTT. Protein sequence: CATSRDLAGAQDTQYF.

The chain combines TRBV30 with TRBJ1-4; D is ambiguous. The germline CDR1 and CDR2 sequences are GTSNPN and SVGIG (reference sequence). CDR3 size: 11 residues. The CDR3 reads CSAFYNEKLFF. Written as DNA, the CDR3 is TGTTCGGCCTTTTACAATGAAAAACTGTTTTTT.

The gene calls are TRBV6-6 and TRBJ2-2, with 8 bases that match TRBD1. This CDR3 comprises 14 residues. Losses at the gene ends were 7 bases for V and 5 bases for J; bases not matched to a gene: 6. Germline V lookup: CDR1 MNHNY, CDR2 SVGAGI (reference sequence). CDR3 nucleotides: TGTGCCAGCACCAGACAGGGGAAAACCGGGGAGCTGTTTTTT. As protein: CASTRQGKTGELFF.

The rearrangement joins TRBV4-1 to TRBJ1-1; 12 bases are a match to TRBD1. The ends lost 4 bases at V and 3 bases at J; junction bases unmatched: 6. CDR3 length equals 16 residues. Germline V lookup: CDR1 MGHRA, CDR2 YSYEKL. The CDR3 sequence: CASSRGQGALDTEAFF. CDR3 coding DNA: TGCGCCAGCAGCCGGGGACAGGGGGCGTTGGACACTGAAGCTTTCTTT.

V and J are TRBV11-1 and TRBJ2-2; 8 nucleotides agree with TRBD1. This CDR3 is 15 amino acids long. V lost 6 bases to trimming and J lost 3 bases; unmatched junction nucleotides: 6. Germline loops: CDR1 SGHAT, CDR2 FQDESV (reference sequence). In DNA, the CDR3 is TGTGCCAGCAGGGCCGGGACAGGACACACCGGGGAGCTGTTTTTT. Translated, it gives CASRAGTGHTGELFF.

The chain carries TRBV19 and TRBJ1-5, with D hard to call. Germline V gene sequence: CDR1 LNHDA, CDR2 SQIVND (reference sequence). The CDR3 runs 15 residues. Trimming took off 5 bases at V and 0 bases at J, with 11 bases between the two ends. In nucleotides, the CDR3 is TGTGCCAGTAGTTGGGCAGAATATAGCAATCAGCCCCAGCATTTT. Translated, it gives CASSWAEYSNQPQHF. The variable domain in full, completed from reference TRBV19 and TRBJ1-5, reads DGGITQSPKYLFRKEGQNVTLSCEQNLNHDAMYWYRQDPGQGLRLIYYSQIVNDFQKGDIAEGYSVSREKKESFPLTVTSAQKNPTAFYLCASSWAEYSNQPQHFGDGTRLSIL.

This sequence joins TRBV9 and TRBJ2-6; D ambiguous. Germline V gene data show CDR1 as SGDLS and CDR2 as YYNGEE. This CDR3 has 14 residues. Trimming removed 6 bases at V and 2 bases at J, with 9 bases between. CDR3 loop: CASKGSPGANVLTF. In DNA form, the CDR3 reads TGTGCCAGCAAAGGAAGTCCTGGGGCCAACGTCCTGACTTTC.

The chain couples TRBV14 to TRBJ2-1; a weak D match, TRBD2 (6 bases). V was clipped by 2 bases and J by 6 bases, with 11 bases between them. The CDR3 totals 14 residues. The germline V gene encodes CDR1 SGHDN and CDR2 FVKESK. This CDR3 is CASSQLLGGNEQFF. The DNA for the CDR3 is TGTGCCAGCAGCCAATTACTCGGGGGCAATGAGCAGTTCTTC.

The genes are TRBV5-1 and TRBJ1-1; D gene uncertain. The length of the CDR3 is 14 residues. Trimming left V 4 bases short and J 11 bases short, with 21 bases between. CDR1 and CDR2 (germline): SGHRS, YFSETQ. In nucleotides, the CDR3 is TGCGCCAGCAGCCTCGAGGACCGGACCCGAAGGGCTTTCTTT. This gives the protein CASSLEDRTRRAFF.

The CDR3 bases are TGTGCCAGCGGAACCGGGACAGGGGTCGTAAATGAGCAGTTCTTC. Translation: CASGTGTGVVNEQFF. This chain links TRBV6-5 with TRBJ2-1; 10 bases match TRBD1. This CDR3 contains 15 residues. Germline CDR1 MNHEY, CDR2 SVGAGI. V was clipped by 8 bases and J by 7 bases; unmatched bases: 11.

The V gene is TRBV9, the J gene TRBJ1-4; TRBD1 aligns across 7 bases. CDR1 SGDLS and CDR2 YYNGEE come from the germline V gene. The CDR3 is made up of 17 amino acids. The ends lost 2 bases at V and 5 bases at J; junction bases unmatched: 12. The CDR3, as DNA: TGTGCCAGCAGCGTGGGTCTTCGGACAGGCCCAAATGAAAAACTGTTTTTT. This translates into CASSVGLRTGPNEKLFF.

The chain uses TRBV11-2 and TRBJ2-1, with 7 bases fitting TRBD1. Germline V gene sequence: CDR1 SGHAT, CDR2 FQNNGV. This CDR3 has 16 amino acids. V trimming: 5 bases; J trimming: 4 bases; junction bases outside the gene matches: 11. CDR3 coding DNA: TGTGCCAGCAGCCCCAGGACAGGCCCGATTTACAATGAGCAGTTCTTC. The encoded protein is CASSPRTGPIYNEQFF.

This clone was seen just once. V and J are TRBV6-5 and TRBJ1-2, with TRBD1 as a possible D gene (5 bases). The V gene lost 0 bases and the J gene lost 6 bases, with 8 bases spanning the gap. The CDR3 has 13 amino acids. Germline V lookup: CDR1 MNHEY, CDR2 SVGAGI. This CDR3 is CASSYSGGHGYTF. CDR3 bases: TGTGCCAGCAGTTACTCGGGGGGTCATGGCTACACCTTC.

This rearrangement joins TRBV28 to TRBJ1-1; D is uncertain. This CDR3 contains 16 residues. CDR1 and CDR2 from the germline V gene are MDHEN and SYDVKM. V was trimmed by 3 bases and J by 0 bases, leaving 14 bases between them. The CDR3 here is CASSFNSIGMNTEAFF. The CDR3 region has the DNA TGTGCCAGCAGTTTCAATTCGATAGGGATGAACACTGAAGCTTTCTTT.